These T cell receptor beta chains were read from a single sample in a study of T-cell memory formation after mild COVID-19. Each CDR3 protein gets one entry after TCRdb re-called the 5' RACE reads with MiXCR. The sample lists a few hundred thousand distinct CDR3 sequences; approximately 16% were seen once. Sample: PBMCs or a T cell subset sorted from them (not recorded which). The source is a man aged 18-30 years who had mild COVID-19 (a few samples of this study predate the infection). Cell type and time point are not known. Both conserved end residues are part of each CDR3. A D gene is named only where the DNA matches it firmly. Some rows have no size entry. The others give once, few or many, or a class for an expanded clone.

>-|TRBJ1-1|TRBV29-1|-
CSVAGLPGTTEAFF
TGCAGCGTTGCAGGCCTTCCAGGGACCACTGAAGCTTTCTTT
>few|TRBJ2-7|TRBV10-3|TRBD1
CAISNPGQSSYEQYF
TGTGCCATCAGTAACCCGGGACAGAGCTCCTACGAGCAGTACTTC
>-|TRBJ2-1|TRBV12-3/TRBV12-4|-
CASMVGVPGEQFF
TGTGCCAGCATGGTAGGGGTCCCGGGTGAGCAGTTCTTC
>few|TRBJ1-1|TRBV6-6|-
CASSPVRTEAFF
TGTGCCAGCAGTCCCGTTCGGACTGAAGCTTTCTTT
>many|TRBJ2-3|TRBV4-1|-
CASSQGLAGTDTQYF
TGCGCCAGCAGCCAAGGTTTAGCGGGCACAGATACGCAGTATTTT
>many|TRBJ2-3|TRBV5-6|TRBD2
CASTSGVADTQYF
TGTGCCAGTACTAGCGGGGTAGCAGATACGCAGTATTTT
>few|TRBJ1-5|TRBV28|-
CASSAEGGLSNQPQHF
TGTGCCAGCAGTGCCGAGGGGGGTTTAAGCAATCAGCCCCAGCATTTT
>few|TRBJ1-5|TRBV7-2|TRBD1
CASSDRVSNQPQHF
TGTGCCAGCAGCGACAGGGTTAGCAATCAGCCCCAGCATTTT
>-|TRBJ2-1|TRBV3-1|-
CASSQVRGSGEQFF
TGTGCCAGCAGCCAAGTCCGGGGCTCCGGGGAGCAGTTCTTC
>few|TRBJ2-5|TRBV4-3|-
CASSQDDGLRETQYF
TGCGCCAGCAGCCAAGACGATGGGCTGAGAGAGACCCAGTACTTC
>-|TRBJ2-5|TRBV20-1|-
CSARGAAPQETQYF
TGCAGTGCTAGGGGGGCAGCACCCCAAGAGACCCAGTACTTC
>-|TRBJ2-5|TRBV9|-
CASSGVWGGEKTQYF
TGTGCCAGCAGCGGGGTATGGGGCGGAGAAAAGACCCAGTACTTC
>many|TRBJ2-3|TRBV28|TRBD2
CASSYPPSGGLSTDTQYF
TGTGCCAGCAGTTATCCACCTAGCGGGGGCCTCAGCACAGATACGCAGTATTTT
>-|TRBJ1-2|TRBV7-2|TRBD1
CASSLNRGRRGYTF
TGTGCCAGCAGCTTAAACAGGGGGCGCAGAGGCTACACCTTC
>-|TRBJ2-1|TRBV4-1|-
CASSQESSYNEQFF
TGCGCCAGCAGCCAAGAGAGCTCCTACAATGAGCAGTTCTTC
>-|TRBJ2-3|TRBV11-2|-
CASTRGSGSTDTQYF
TGTGCCAGCACCAGAGGGTCGGGGAGCACAGATACGCAGTATTTT
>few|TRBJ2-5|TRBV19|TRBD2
CASRAGLAGVQETQYF
TGTGCCAGTAGAGCGGGACTAGCGGGGGTCCAAGAGACCCAGTACTTC
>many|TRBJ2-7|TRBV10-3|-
CAISLDRSYEQYF
TGTGCCATCTCCCTGGACAGATCCTACGAGCAGTACTTC
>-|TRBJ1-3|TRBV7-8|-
CASSTTVSGNTIYF
TGTGCCAGCAGCACGACGGTCTCTGGAAACACCATATATTTT
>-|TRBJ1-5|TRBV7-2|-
CASSNSEGFQPQHF
TGTGCCAGCAGCAATAGTGAGGGGTTTCAGCCCCAGCATTTT
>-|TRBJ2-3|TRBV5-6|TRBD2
CASSYGLAPDTQYF
TGTGCCAGCAGCTATGGACTAGCCCCAGATACGCAGTATTTT
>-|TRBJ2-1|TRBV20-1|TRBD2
CSAIPGLAGNEQFF
TGCAGTGCCATCCCGGGACTAGCGGGGAATGAGCAGTTCTTC
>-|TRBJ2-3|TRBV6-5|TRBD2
CASSKTGLTVYADTQYF
TGTGCCAGCAGTAAAACGGGACTAACTGTTTATGCAGATACGCAGTATTTT
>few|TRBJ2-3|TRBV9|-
CASSVAGGGRTDTQYF
TGTGCCAGCAGCGTAGCTGGGGGGGGCCGCACAGATACGCAGTATTTT
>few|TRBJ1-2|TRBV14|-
CASSRLNGGGYTF
TGTGCCAGCAGCCGGCTTAATGGCGGCGGCTACACCTTC
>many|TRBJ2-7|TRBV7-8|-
CASSQHYEQYF
TGTGCCAGCAGCCAGCACTACGAGCAGTACTTC
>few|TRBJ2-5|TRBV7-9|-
CASSSPDRYQETQYF
TGTGCCAGCAGCTCTCCCGACCGGTACCAAGAGACCCAGTACTTC
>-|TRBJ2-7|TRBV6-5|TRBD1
CASRYPGGDEQYF
TGTGCCAGCAGGTACCCAGGGGGCGACGAGCAGTACTTC
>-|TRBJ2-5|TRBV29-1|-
CSGSDSQETQYF
TGCAGCGGCTCGGACAGCCAAGAGACCCAGTACTTC
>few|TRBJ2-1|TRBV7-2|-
CASSGWREQFF
TGTGCCAGCAGCGGGTGGAGGGAGCAGTTCTTC
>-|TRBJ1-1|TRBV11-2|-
CASSLRVHTEAFF
TGTGCCAGCAGCTTGAGGGTACACACTGAAGCTTTCTTT
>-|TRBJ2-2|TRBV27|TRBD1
CASSLRRTGTPGELFF
TGTGCCAGCAGTTTAAGGAGGACAGGGACCCCCGGGGAGCTGTTTTTT
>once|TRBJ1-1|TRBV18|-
CASSLSGGATEAFF
TGTGCCAGCTCTCTGTCCGGGGGTGCCACTGAAGCTTTCTTT
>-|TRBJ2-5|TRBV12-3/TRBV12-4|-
CASRIGVQETQYF
TGTGCCAGCAGAATAGGGGTTCAAGAGACCCAGTACTTC
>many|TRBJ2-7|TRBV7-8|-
CASSPFREQYF
TGTGCCAGCAGCCCTTTCCGCGAGCAGTACTTC
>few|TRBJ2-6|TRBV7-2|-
CASSLAGTGANVLTF
TGTGCCAGCAGCTTAGCGGGGACGGGGGCCAACGTCCTGACTTTC
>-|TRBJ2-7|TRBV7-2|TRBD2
CASSPGLAGVREQYF
TGTGCCAGCAGCCCCGGACTAGCGGGGGTTCGCGAGCAGTACTTC
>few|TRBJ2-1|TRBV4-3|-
CASSQDGRSADEQFF
TGCGCCAGCAGCCAAGATGGGAGATCGGCAGACGAGCAGTTCTTC
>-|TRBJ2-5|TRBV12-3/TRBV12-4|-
CASSEGHIQETQYF
TGTGCCAGCAGTGAGGGACACATACAAGAGACCCAGTACTTC
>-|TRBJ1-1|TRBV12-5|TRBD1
CASALDRGPTEAFF
TGTGCTAGTGCCTTGGACAGGGGGCCCACTGAAGCTTTCTTT
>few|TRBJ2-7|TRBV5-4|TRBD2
CASSSGLAVEQYF
TGTGCCAGCAGCTCGGGACTAGCCGTGGAGCAGTACTTC
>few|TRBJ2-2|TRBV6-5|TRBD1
CASSWGQGAAGELFF
TGTGCCAGCAGTTGGGGACAGGGGGCGGCCGGGGAGCTGTTTTTT
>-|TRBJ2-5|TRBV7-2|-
CASSWNLETQYF
TGTGCCAGCAGCTGGAACCTAGAGACCCAGTACTTC
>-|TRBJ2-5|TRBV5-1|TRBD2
CASSTARLAGGGTQYF
TGCGCCAGCAGCACCGCCCGACTAGCGGGAGGTGGGACCCAGTACTTC
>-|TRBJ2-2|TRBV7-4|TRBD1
CASSLARCRGKKYSTGELFF
TGTGCCAGCAGCTTAGCCCGTTGCAGGGGGAAGAAATATTCCACCGGGGAGCTGTTTTTT
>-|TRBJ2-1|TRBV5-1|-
CASSLGRGYNEQFF
TGCGCCAGCAGCTTGGGTAGGGGATACAATGAGCAGTTCTTC
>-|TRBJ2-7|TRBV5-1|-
CASSYDTDTTYEQYF
TGCGCCAGCAGCTATGATACGGACACCACCTACGAGCAGTACTTC
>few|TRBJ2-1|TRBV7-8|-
CASSLRFREDEQFF
TGTGCCAGCAGCTTACGATTCCGCGAAGATGAGCAGTTCTTC
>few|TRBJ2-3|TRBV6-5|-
CASSDTSRALGTDTQYF
TGTGCCAGCAGTGATACCTCCCGGGCCCTAGGCACAGATACGCAGTATTTT
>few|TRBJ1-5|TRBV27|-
CASSLLSVGGTNQPQHF
TGTGCCAGCAGTTTATTAAGTGTCGGGGGCACTAATCAGCCCCAGCATTTT
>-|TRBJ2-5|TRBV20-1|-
CSARDSGETQYF
TGCAGTGCTAGAGATTCAGGAGAGACCCAGTACTTC
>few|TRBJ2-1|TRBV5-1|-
CASSLRGTPYNEQFF
TGCGCCAGCAGCTTGAGGGGAACGCCCTACAATGAGCAGTTCTTC
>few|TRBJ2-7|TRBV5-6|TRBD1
CASSFPGQELFYEQYF
TGTGCCAGCAGCTTTCCGGGACAGGAGTTATTCTACGAGCAGTACTTC
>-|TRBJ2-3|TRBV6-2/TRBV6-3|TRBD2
CASRPGLAPDTQYF
TGTGCCAGCAGACCCGGACTAGCCCCCGATACGCAGTATTTT
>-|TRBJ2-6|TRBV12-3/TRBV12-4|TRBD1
CASSYGTADVLTF
TGTGCCAGCAGTTACGGGACAGCCGACGTCCTGACTTTC
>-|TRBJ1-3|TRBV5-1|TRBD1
CASSSGTVSGNTIYF
TGCGCCAGCAGCAGCGGGACAGTCTCTGGAAACACCATATATTTT
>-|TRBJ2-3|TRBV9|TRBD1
CASSDRTGDTQYF
TGTGCCAGCAGCGACCGGACAGGGGATACGCAGTATTTT
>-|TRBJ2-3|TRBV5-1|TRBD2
CASQFSGGLSGDTQYF
TGCGCCAGCCAATTTAGCGGGGGTCTTTCTGGGGATACGCAGTATTTT
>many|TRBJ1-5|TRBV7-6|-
CASSLAGQPQHF
TGTGCCAGCAGCTTGGCGGGTCAGCCCCAGCATTTT
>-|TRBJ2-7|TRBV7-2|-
CASSLATAFNDYEQYF
TGTGCCAGCAGCTTAGCCACAGCGTTTAATGACTACGAGCAGTACTTC